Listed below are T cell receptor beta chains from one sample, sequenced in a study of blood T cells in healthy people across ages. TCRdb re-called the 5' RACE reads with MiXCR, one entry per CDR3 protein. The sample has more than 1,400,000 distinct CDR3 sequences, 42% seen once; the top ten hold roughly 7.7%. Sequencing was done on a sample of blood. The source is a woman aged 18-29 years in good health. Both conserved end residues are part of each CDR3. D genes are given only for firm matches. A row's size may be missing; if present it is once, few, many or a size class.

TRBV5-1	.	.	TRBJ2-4	CASSDGLPGEQYF	TGCGCCAGCAGCGACGGGCTCCCGGGGGAGCAGTACTTC
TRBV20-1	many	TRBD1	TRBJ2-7	CSARGLGQGYEQYF	TGCAGTGCTAGAGGGCTGGGACAGGGCTACGAGCAGTACTTC
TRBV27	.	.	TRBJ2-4	CASSLNSEQGWEQYF	TGTGCCAGCAGTTTAAATTCCGAACAGGGCTGGGAGCAGTACTTC
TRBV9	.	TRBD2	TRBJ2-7	CVSSVPGGEQYF	TGTGTCAGCAGCGTCCCGGGGGGCGAGCAGTACTTC
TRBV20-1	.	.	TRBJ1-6	CSTVQSSYNSPLHF	TGCAGTACCGTACAGAGCTCCTATAATTCACCCCTCCACTTT
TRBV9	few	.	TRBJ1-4	CASSVAPDVEKLFF	TGTGCCAGCAGCGTAGCTCCCGACGTTGAAAAACTGTTTTTT
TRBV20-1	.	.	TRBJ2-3	CSATSAQGTDTQYF	TGCAGTGCTACCAGCGCCCAAGGGACAGATACGCAGTATTTT
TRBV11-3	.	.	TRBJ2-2	CASSGQGGGSTGELFF	TGTGCCAGCAGCGGGCAGGGTGGAGGTAGCACCGGGGAGCTGTTTTTT
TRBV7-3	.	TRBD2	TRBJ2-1	CASSLRLAGDRDEQFF	TGTGCCAGCAGCTTACGACTAGCGGGGGATAGGGATGAGCAGTTCTTC
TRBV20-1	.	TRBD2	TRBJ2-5	CSARDLTTSGILETQYF	TGCAGTGCTAGGGATTTGACGACTAGCGGGATTCTGGAGACCCAGTACTTC
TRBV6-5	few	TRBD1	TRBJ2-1	CASSYSWTGSYNEQFF	TGTGCCAGCAGTTACTCGTGGACAGGCTCCTACAATGAGCAGTTCTTC
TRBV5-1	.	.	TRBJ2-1	CASSSKNGDEQFF	TGCGCCAGCAGTTCAAAAAATGGGGATGAGCAGTTCTTC
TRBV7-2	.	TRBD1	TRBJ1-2	CASTGQGANYGYTF	TGTGCCAGCACTGGACAGGGGGCTAACTATGGCTACACCTTC
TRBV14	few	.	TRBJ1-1	CASSPPLGRVTEAFF	TGTGCCAGCAGCCCCCCTTTGGGGAGGGTCACTGAAGCTTTCTTT
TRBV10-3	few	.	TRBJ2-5	CAIRQAGQETQYF	TGTGCCATCAGGCAGGCAGGACAAGAGACCCAGTACTTC
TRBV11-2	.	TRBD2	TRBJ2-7	CASSLEGLAGGYEQYF	TGTGCCAGCAGCTTAGAGGGACTAGCGGGAGGGTACGAGCAGTACTTC
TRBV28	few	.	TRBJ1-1	CASSFMAPRTEAFF	TGTGCCAGCAGTTTTATGGCCCCTAGGACTGAAGCTTTCTTT
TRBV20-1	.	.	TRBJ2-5	CSARDGTDDQETQYF	TGCAGTGCTAGAGACGGGACGGACGACCAAGAGACCCAGTACTTC
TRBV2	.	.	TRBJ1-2	CASSELGLDGYTF	TGTGCCAGCAGTGAATTAGGGCTGGATGGCTACACCTTC
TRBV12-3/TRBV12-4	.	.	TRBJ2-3	CASRLGTPQADTQYF	TGTGCCAGCAGGCTCGGGACTCCCCAAGCAGATACGCAGTATTTT
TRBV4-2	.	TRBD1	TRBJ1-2	CASSRMGQEVYGYTF	TGTGCCAGCAGCCGCATGGGACAGGAAGTCTATGGCTACACCTTC
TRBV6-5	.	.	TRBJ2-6	CASSYSPVSGANVLTF	TGTGCCAGCAGTTACTCGCCCGTCTCTGGGGCCAACGTCCTGACTTTC
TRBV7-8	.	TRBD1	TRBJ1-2	CASSVLQGALGYTF	TGTGCCAGCAGCGTTCTCCAGGGGGCTCTAGGCTACACCTTC
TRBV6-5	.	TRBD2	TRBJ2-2	CASSYPSGANTGELFF	TGTGCCAGCAGTTACCCCAGCGGGGCGAACACCGGGGAGCTGTTTTTT
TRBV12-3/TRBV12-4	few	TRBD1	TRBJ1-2	CASSLAGTGYYGYTF	TGTGCCAGCAGTTTAGCTGGGACAGGGTACTATGGCTACACCTTC
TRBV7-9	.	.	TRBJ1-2	CASSLDGGPYGYTF	TGTGCCAGCAGCTTAGATGGGGGCCCCTATGGCTACACCTTC
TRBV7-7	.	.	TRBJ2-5	CASSQALVETQYF	TGTGCTAGCAGCCAGGCACTAGTGGAGACCCAGTACTTC
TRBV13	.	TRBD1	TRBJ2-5	CASRPPTGGNEGQYF	TGTGCCAGCCGACCGCCGACAGGGGGTAACGAGGGGCAGTACTTC
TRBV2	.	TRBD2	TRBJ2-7	CASREFGGGRFYEQYF	TGCGCCAGCAGGGAATTTGGAGGCGGGAGATTCTACGAGCAGTACTTC
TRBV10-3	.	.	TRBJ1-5	CAISDGRTASSNQPQHF	TGTGCCATCAGTGATGGTAGGACGGCTTCAAGCAATCAGCCCCAGCATTTT
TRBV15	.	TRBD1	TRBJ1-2	CATSRDRADGYTF	TGTGCCACCAGCAGGGACAGGGCCGATGGCTACACCTTC
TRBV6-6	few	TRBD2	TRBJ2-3	CASSYTGEGRDTQYF	TGTGCCAGCAGTTACACGGGGGAGGGCCGGGATACGCAGTATTTT